This is a list of T cell receptor beta chains from one sample in a study of CD8 T cells in Susac syndrome. TCRdb reprocessed the immunoSEQ multiplex PCR reads via MiXCR and lists one record per CDR3 protein. Of 75,000 to 95,000 distinct CDR3 sequences listed, roughly 92% are singletons. The source material was CD8+ T cells from PBMCs. The receptors stem from a human donor with Susac syndrome. Both conserved end residues are part of each CDR3. Each record gives: clone size, D gene, V gene, CDR3 protein. The D gene is left open where the match is weak. Clone size is not always given. Where it is, it says once, few, many or a class for expanded clones.

>NA|NA|TRBV7-2
CASSLGGLKGTQYF
>NA|TRBD1|TRBV6-5
CASSWTGSYTTEAFF
>NA|TRBD2|TRBV3-1
CASSNGTSVGYNEQFF
>NA|NA|TRBV5-1
CASSLARGGDSTEAFF
>once|NA|TRBV27
CASSFRIEPGVPNEKLFF
>once|TRBD1|TRBV20-1
CSASQGASTYEQYF
>NA|TRBD1|TRBV27
CASRPGPGTASSYEQYF
>NA|NA|TRBV5-4
CASSLDVGSGTEAFF
>NA|NA|TRBV6-2/TRBV6-3
CASTYRGKNTEAFF
>NA|NA|TRBV19
CASSPLGPGELFF
>NA|NA|TRBV7-9
CASSLGLESTQYF
>NA|NA|TRBV29-1
CSVEDYTGWRNTEAFF
>NA|NA|TRBV5-1
CASSFDSFYGYTF
>NA|TRBD2|TRBV6-5
CASSYSSGGTYEQYF
>NA|TRBD1|TRBV2
CASSDGQGAGNEQFF
>NA|TRBD1|TRBV3-1
CASSQQGQGHGYTF
>NA|NA|TRBV7-6
CASSLGGSYTF
>NA|TRBD2|TRBV27
CASTFLAGGGNTGELFF
>NA|NA|TRBV2
CAIQGLQETQYF
>NA|NA|TRBV5-1
CASSLEKLGRLEQYF
>NA|NA|TRBV19
CASSIEPLTTPIYRYTF
>NA|NA|TRBV3-1
CASSLGLSGNIQYF
>NA|TRBD2|TRBV2
CASSEPSGGQQETQYF
>NA|NA|TRBV5-1
CASSLDRAGSYEQYF
>NA|NA|TRBV19
CASSIGQSNNEQFF
>NA|NA|TRBV20-1
CSALARNTGELFF
>NA|NA|TRBV12-3/TRBV12-4
CASSPGSGGFLGGYTF
>NA|TRBD2|TRBV7-8
CASSLLALAGDSTDTQYF
>once|NA|TRBV7-8
CASSYVSLASGEQFF
>once|NA|TRBV29-1
CSVEGGGPSTDTQYF
>NA|NA|TRBV5-1
CASSLDSRAGGGYTF
>NA|NA|TRBV11-2
CASSLGKRLGGRSYEQYF
>NA|TRBD2|TRBV7-2
CASSYATSTYEQYF
>once|TRBD1|TRBV6-1
CASSEQGQGFGPQHF
>NA|NA|TRBV5-6
CASSFGVIRGLSTDTQYF
>NA|NA|TRBV7-6
CASSLEWTYPSTDTQYF
>NA|NA|TRBV29-1
CSVNGDSYEQYF
>NA|TRBD2|TRBV28
CASKYTIAGGYEQYF
>NA|NA|TRBV28
CASSPRHNPPTNEKLFF
>NA|NA|TRBV30
CAWSRGIQPQHF
>NA|NA|TRBV20-1
CSAGGRTGGTEAFF
>NA|NA|TRBV11-2
CASSFGTPGGWTDTQYF
>NA|NA|TRBV2
CASSEAAITEQYF
>NA|TRBD1|TRBV29-1
CSVEDQGAPDYGYTF
>NA|NA|TRBV4-1
CASSQTGLPADTQYF
>NA|NA|TRBV20-1
CSAIAPLDREGQETQYF
>NA|NA|TRBV2
CASSALRSNQPQHF
>NA|TRBD1|TRBV5-5
CASSLYVGQGLRQPQHF
>NA|TRBD2|TRBV27
CASGLGSGLASGEQFF
>NA|TRBD1|TRBV12-5
CASGRRDSSNTGELFF
>NA|TRBD2|TRBV6-1
CASGLLAGVGTGELFF
>once|TRBD1|TRBV20-1
CSATKTGFRYGEQFF